This T cell receptor (beta chain) emerged from a study of shared clonotypes between healthy human individuals. Whole-study results and caveats: Non-shared clonotypes displayed generation probabilities falling below those of clonotypes present in all four donors. Clonotype sharing among the donors was expected to vary with sequencing depth.

As to this clone: Its antigen is undetermined. This specimen includes other DNA sequences encoding the same CDR3.

Those who donated were healthy HIV-negative adults, with no recent acute infections or vaccinations reported. Memory CD4+ cells were the fraction left after CD45RA+ naive selection. V was cut by 1 base and J by 2 bases, with 7 bases left in between. The CDR3 extends over 14 amino acids. Germline-derived CDR1 and CDR2 are SGHNT and YYREEE (reference sequence). Produced via immunoSEQ multiplex PCR; TCRdb's table is partial and in-frame only. The table records approximately 2.1 million clones, more than 80% of them present only once. This TCR derives from a young man in good health. Some clones in this sample may be carry-over from other donors' samples. The source material was naive CD4+ T cells from PBMCs. Noted subset: CD45RA+ positively selected. J is TRBJ1-3 and V is TRBV5-4; D is perhaps TRBD1 (6 bases). The chain's CDR3 is CASSLRTAGNTIYF. The CDR3 nucleotides read TGTGCCAGCAGCTTGAGGACAGCTGGAAACACCATATATTTT.